This record covers a single T cell receptor (beta chain). In germline, CDR1 is MDHEN, CDR2 SYDVKM. This CDR3 is 17 amino acids long. With 3 bases clipped from V and 5 bases from J, the junction kept 12 bases outside the gene matches. This sample stems from a study of T cell responses to AZD1222 COVID-19 vaccine. The repertoire was sequenced with immunoSEQ multiplex PCR; TCRdb's copy has only in-frame clones and lacks some. The profile shows 90,000 to 130,000 clones, 85% to 90% of them singletons. Source: peripheral blood, taken 28 days after the second AZD1222 dose. The V call is TRBV28, the J call TRBJ1-5, with 8 bases aligning to TRBD1. This sequence was found in an adult who received the AZD1222 COVID-19 vaccine. The CDR3 loop reads CASSFGVGRGLDQPQHF. CDR3 nucleotides: TGTGCCAGCAGTTTCGGGGTTGGCAGGGGGCTTGATCAGCCCCAGCATTTT.